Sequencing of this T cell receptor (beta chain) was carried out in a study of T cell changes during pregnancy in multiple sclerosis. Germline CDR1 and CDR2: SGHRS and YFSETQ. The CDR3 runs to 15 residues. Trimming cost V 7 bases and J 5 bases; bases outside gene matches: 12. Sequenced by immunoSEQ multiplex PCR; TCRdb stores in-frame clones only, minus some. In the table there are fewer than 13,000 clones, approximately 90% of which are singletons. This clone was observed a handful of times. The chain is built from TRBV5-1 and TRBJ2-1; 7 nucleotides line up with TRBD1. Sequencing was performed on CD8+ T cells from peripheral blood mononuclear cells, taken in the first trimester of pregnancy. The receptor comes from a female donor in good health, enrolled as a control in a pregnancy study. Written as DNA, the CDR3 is TGCGCCAGCGGATTTACGACAGGGTTGAACAATGAGCAGTTCTTC. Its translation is CASGFTTGLNNEQFF.